The source of this T cell receptor (beta chain) is a study of T-cell memory formation after mild COVID-19. Points from the study as a whole: Of the contracting clones, CD4+ ones lay mainly in CM and EM, and CD8+ ones in EMRA. Several responding clones turned up in pre-infection memory, indicating that cross-reactive memory may have taken part.

A 5'RACE reaction primed in the constant segment made cDNA libraries of TCR alpha and TCR beta, and these carried sample barcodes and UMIs. Each CDR3 protein gets one entry after TCRdb re-called the 5' RACE reads with MiXCR. The sample lists tens of thousands of distinct CDR3 sequences, more than 12% occurring once. This clonotype was detected only a few times. The antigen is not known. The receptor comes from a man aged 18 to 29 who had mild COVID-19 (a few samples of this study predate the infection). Cell type and time point are not known. Sequencing was done on a sample of PBMCs or a T cell subset sorted from them (not recorded which).

CDR3 residues: CASSFLTGIQPQHF. The CDR3 nucleotides read TGTGCCAGCAGCTTCCTTACAGGAATCCAGCCCCAGCATTTT. The genes are TRBV7-2 and TRBJ1-5; tentative D call: TRBD1 (5 bases). The CDR3 consists of 14 residues. Trimming took 3 bases from V and 7 from J, leaving 13 bases between them. Per germline, CDR1 SGHTA and CDR2 FQGNSA.